These 22 T cell receptor beta chains were all obtained from the same sample, sequenced in a study of T cells in Graves' hyperthyroidism and ophthalmopathy. Amplification of TCR beta CDR3 regions was performed using RNA transcripts as template. Using the HTBI primer set, a first-round RT-PCR was run on the TCR CDR3. TCRdb itself ran the multiplex PCR reads through MiXCR, one entry per CDR3 protein. The sample has fewer than 550,000 distinct CDR3 sequences, around 14% seen once. The sequenced sample consisted of blood. The source is a woman younger than 30 with Graves' hyperthyroidism.

A word on this clonotype: A much larger clone differs from this one at a single base, so this may be a read error. This chain connects TRBV2 to TRBJ2-7; the D gene is possibly TRBD2 (6 bases). CDR1 SNHLY and CDR2 FYNNEI come from the germline V gene. CDR3 size: 14 residues. In DNA, the CDR3 is TGTGCCAGCAGTCGCGGGGCGGGGTCCTACGGGCAGTACTTC. This translates into CASSRGAGSYGQYF. The variable domain in full, completed from reference TRBV2 and TRBJ2-7, reads EPEVTQTPSHQVTQMGQEVILRCVPISNHLYFYWYRQILGQKVEFLVSFYNNEISEKSEIFDDQFSVERPDGSNFTLKIRSTKLEDSAMYFCASSRGAGSYGQYFGPGTRLTVT.

J is TRBJ1-2 and V is TRBV19, with D uncertain. The CDR3 is 13 amino acids. CDR1 LNHDA and CDR2 SQIVND come from the germline V gene (reference sequence). V lost 4 bases and J lost 3, with 9 bases in between. The CDR3 DNA sequence: TGTGCCAGTAGTACCTACCCTCACTATGGCTACACCTTC. This codes for CASSTYPHYGYTF.

The sample holds many counts of this clonotype. V is TRBV6-1 and J is TRBJ2-1; a possible D gene is TRBD1 (5 bases). Germline assignment: CDR1 MNHNS and CDR2 SASEGT. This CDR3 comprises 14 residues. V was trimmed by 5 bases and J by 2 bases, leaving 10 bases between them. The CDR3 loop is CASSKGATYNEQFF. Here the CDR3 DNA reads TGTGCCAGCAGTAAAGGGGCAACCTACAATGAGCAGTTCTTC.

This clonotype occurred many times. The chain carries TRBV19 and TRBJ1-1; D may be TRBD1 (5 bases). The CDR3 length is 13 residues. CDR1 and CDR2 from the germline V gene are LNHDA and SQIVND (reference sequence). Trimming took 7 bases from V and 1 from J, leaving 10 bases between them. The CDR3 loop is CASINQGNTEAFF. As DNA, the CDR3 is TGTGCCAGTATTAATCAGGGGAACACTGAAGCTTTCTTT.

V is TRBV4-1 and J is TRBJ2-3, with TRBD2 matching 13 bases. This CDR3 region has 15 residues. With 5 bases clipped from V and 4 bases from J, the junction kept 3 bases outside the gene matches. Looked up from germline, CDR1 is MGHRA and CDR2 is YSYEKL. CDR3: CASSKGLAGADTQYF. The CDR3 DNA follows: TGCGCCAGCAGCAAAGGACTAGCGGGAGCAGATACGCAGTATTTT.

The gene calls are TRBV3-1 and TRBJ1-3; D is uncertain. CDR1 and CDR2 from the germline V gene are LGHDT and YNNKEL (reference sequence). V was pared by 5 bases and J by 0 bases, with 5 bases between. The CDR3 contains 13 residues. In DNA, the CDR3 is TGTGCCAGCAGCTATTTCTCTGGAAACACCATATATTTT. This encodes CASSYFSGNTIYF.

This clonotype came up many times. The chain employs TRBV29-1 and TRBJ2-5, with 12 nucleotides matching TRBD2. The germline V gene encodes CDR1 SQVTM and CDR2 ANQGSEA. The CDR3 consists of 17 residues. Trimming took 2 bases from V and 4 from J; bases not matched to a gene: 11. CDR3 amino acids: CSVELALAGGPVETQYF. The CDR3 coding sequence is TGCAGCGTTGAATTGGCTCTAGCGGGAGGGCCAGTAGAGACCCAGTACTTC.

This chain joins TRBV20-1 and TRBJ1-5; D remains unclear. This CDR3 has 15 amino acids. CDR1 and CDR2 (germline): DFQATT, SNEGSKA (reference sequence). V dropped 3 bases and J dropped 0 bases, with 12 bases sitting between them. CDR3 region: CSARGEILSNQPQHF. Here the CDR3 DNA reads TGCAGTGCTAGGGGAGAGATACTTAGCAATCAGCCCCAGCATTTT.

There are many counts of this clonotype. The V gene is TRBV2, the J gene TRBJ1-2; D is undetermined. Trimming removed 4 bases from V and 4 bases from J, with 19 bases in between. The CDR3 is 16 amino acids. Germline lookup yields CDR1 SNHLY and CDR2 FYNNEI. The CDR3 DNA reads as TGTGCCAGCAGTGCCTCCCTTGAGGCGCGGATCTATGGCTACACCTTC. Protein: CASSASLEARIYGYTF.

This clonotype occurred many times. The CDR3 sequence is CASSYGQGLNNEQFF. The CDR3 DNA reads TGTGCCAGCAGTTACGGCCAGGGGTTGAACAATGAGCAGTTCTTC. The chain recombines TRBV6-2 or TRBV6-3 with TRBJ2-1; D possibly corresponds to TRBD1 (6 bases). V was shortened by 2 bases and J by 5 bases, with 13 bases between the two germline ends. The CDR3 contains 15 residues. Per the germline V gene, CDR1 is MNHEY and CDR2 is SVGEGT.

This chain uses TRBV11-2 with TRBJ2-7, with D tentatively TRBD2 (5 bases). V lost 8 bases and J 6 bases, leaving 20 bases between the germline ends. The length of the CDR3 is 14 residues. Per the germline V gene, CDR1 is SGHAT and CDR2 is FQNNGV. The CDR3 sequence: CASGLVVRPSEQYF. Written as DNA, the CDR3 is TGTGCCAGCGGACTCGTGGTCCGACCCTCCGAGCAGTACTTC.

This clonotype was counted between two and nine times. V is TRBV7-9 and J is TRBJ1-5; 9 nucleotides match TRBD1. CDR1 and CDR2 (germline): SEHNR, FQNEAQ (reference sequence). V dropped 9 bases and J dropped 3; count of bases not matched to a gene: 9. This CDR3 is 15 amino acids long. The chain's CDR3 is CASAGTGNNNQPQHF. The CDR3 bases are TGTGCCAGTGCAGGGACAGGGAACAACAATCAGCCCCAGCATTTT.

This clonotype was observed many times. The J gene is TRBJ1-2, the V gene TRBV24-1, with 8 bases fitting TRBD1. The length of the CDR3 is 14 residues. Germline V gene lookup returns CDR1 KGHDR and CDR2 SFDVKD. V gave up 10 bases and J gave up 7 bases; unmatched junction bases: 13. The CDR3 region has the DNA TGTGCCACAAAAAGACAGGGGCTATCGTCTGGCTACACCTTC. It is translated as CATKRQGLSSGYTF.

This clonotype was detected many times. The genes are TRBV28 and TRBJ1-2, with D maybe TRBD1 (5 bases). V was shortened by 5 bases and J by 3 bases, with 16 bases between the two germline ends. The CDR3 totals 15 residues. Germline V gene lookup returns CDR1 MDHEN and CDR2 SYDVKM. This CDR3 is CASSLGGARDYGYTF. The DNA of the CDR3 is TGTGCCAGCAGTCTTGGAGGGGCGCGGGACTATGGCTACACCTTC.

This clonotype was recorded at least ten times. The chain links TRBV6-5 to TRBJ2-3; 10 nucleotides align to TRBD2. The CDR3 covers 18 residues. Germline assignment: CDR1 MNHEY and CDR2 SVGAGI. V lost 0 bases to trimming and J lost 0 bases; unmatched junction nucleotides: 6. The CDR3 DNA follows: TGTGCCAGCAGTTACTCTGGGACTAGCGTTCCTAGCACAGATACGCAGTATTTT. This codes for CASSYSGTSVPSTDTQYF.

The CDR3 spells CATRPGELFF. Written as DNA, the CDR3 is TGTGCCACCAGGCCCGGGGAGCTGTTTTTT. The chain has TRBV24-1 and TRBJ2-2; D remains ambiguous. V was trimmed by 7 bases and J by 6 bases, leaving 2 bases between them. The CDR3 length is 10 residues. Germline V gives CDR1 KGHDR, CDR2 SFDVKD.

This clonotype came up a few times. The gene calls are TRBV4-1 and TRBJ2-7, with D possibly TRBD1 on 6 matching bases. Trimming took 1 base from V and 4 from J, leaving 14 bases between them. This CDR3 has 15 residues. CDR1 is MGHRA and CDR2 is YSYEKL in the germline V gene. CDR3 coding DNA: TGCGCCAGCAGCCAAGCCCGGGGACAAAGGTACGAGCAGTACTTC. Its protein product is CASSQARGQRYEQYF.

This clonotype turned up a few times. This chain connects TRBV15 to TRBJ2-7, with 12 bases lining up with TRBD2. CDR1 and CDR2 (germline): LNHNV, YYDKDF (reference sequence). CDR3 size: 15 residues. J was trimmed by 3 bases and V by 3 bases; bases with no gene match: 3. In DNA, the CDR3 is TGTGCCACCAGCAGGCGACTAGCGGGAGTCTACGAGCAGTACTTC. Encoded protein: CATSRRLAGVYEQYF. The entire variable domain, with the rest obtained from reference TRBV15 and TRBJ2-7, is as follows: DAMVIQNPRYQVTQFGKPVTLSCSQTLNHNVMYWYQQKSSQAPKLLFHYYDKDFNNEADTPDNFQSRRPNTSFCFLDIRSPGLGDTAMYLCATSRRLAGVYEQYFGPGTRLTVT.

This clonotype was seen repeatedly, ten times or more. As DNA, the CDR3 is TGTGCCAGCTCACCACGGCGGGGCGGTGATGAGCAGTTCTTC. This encodes CASSPRRGGDEQFF. The rearrangement links TRBV18 to TRBJ2-1, with a possible D match to TRBD2 (6 bases). V dropped 1 base and J dropped 8 bases, with 12 bases sitting between them. CDR1 and CDR2 from the germline V gene are KGHSH and LQKENI. The CDR3 totals 14 residues.

V is TRBV7-3 and J is TRBJ2-1; 8 nucleotides align to TRBD2. CDR3 length: 14 residues. Losses at the gene ends were 5 bases for V and 9 bases for J; bases not matched to a gene: 9. Germline CDR1 is SGHTA and CDR2 is FQGTGA. CDR3 in amino acids: CASSPGGGLREQFF. CDR3 in DNA: TGTGCCAGCAGCCCCGGGGGGGGGCTGCGTGAGCAGTTCTTC.

In this sample, this clonotype turned up once. J is TRBJ1-1 and V is TRBV2, with D uncertain. Deletions cut 6 bases from V and 7 bases from J, with 15 bases between. The CDR3 spans 13 residues. Germline-derived CDR1 and CDR2 are SNHLY and FYNNEI. For the CDR3, the DNA is TGTGCCAGCAGGGGAGATAACGGTATTGAAGCTTTCTTT. Translation: CASRGDNGIEAFF. Combining the CDR3 with reference TRBV2 and TRBJ1-1 gives the whole variable domain EPEVTQTPSHQVTQMGQEVILRCVPISNHLYFYWYRQILGQKVEFLVSFYNNEISEKSEIFDDQFSVERPDGSNFTLKIRSTKLEDSAMYFCASRGDNGIEAFFGQGTRLTVV.

This clonotype was seen at least ten times. The chain couples TRBV7-2 to TRBJ1-1; D uncertain. CDR1 is SGHTA, CDR2 FQGNSA, per germline. The ends were cut back, 5 bases at V and 7 bases at J, with 5 bases in the middle. The CDR3 runs 10 residues. CDR3 coding DNA: TGTGCCAGCAGCCTTTTTGAAGCTTTCTTT. Its protein is CASSLFEAFF.